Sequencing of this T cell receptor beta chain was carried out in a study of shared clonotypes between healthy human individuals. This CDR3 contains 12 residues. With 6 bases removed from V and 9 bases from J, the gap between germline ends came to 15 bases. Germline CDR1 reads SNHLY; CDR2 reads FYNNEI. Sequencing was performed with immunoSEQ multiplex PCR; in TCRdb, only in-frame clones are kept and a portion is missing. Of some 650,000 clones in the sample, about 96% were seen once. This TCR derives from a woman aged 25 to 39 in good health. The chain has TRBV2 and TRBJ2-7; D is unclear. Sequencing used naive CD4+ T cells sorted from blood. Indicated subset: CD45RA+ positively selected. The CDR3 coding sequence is TGTGCCAGCAGAAGGACGGGTGAGGCGCAGTACTTC. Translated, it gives CASRRTGEAQYF.